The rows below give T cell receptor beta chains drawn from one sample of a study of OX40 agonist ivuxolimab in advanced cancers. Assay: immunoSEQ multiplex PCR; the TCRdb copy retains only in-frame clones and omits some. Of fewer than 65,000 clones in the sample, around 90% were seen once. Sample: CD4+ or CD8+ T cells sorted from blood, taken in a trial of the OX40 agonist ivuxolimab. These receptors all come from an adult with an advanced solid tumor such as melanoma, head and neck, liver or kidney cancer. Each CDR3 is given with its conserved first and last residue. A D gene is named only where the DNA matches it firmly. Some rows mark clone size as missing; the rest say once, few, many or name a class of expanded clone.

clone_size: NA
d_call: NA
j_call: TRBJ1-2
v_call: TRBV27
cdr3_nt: TGTGCCAGCAGTTTCCTCCCAGGGAGGGACTATGGCTACACCTTC
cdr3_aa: CASSFLPGRDYGYTF

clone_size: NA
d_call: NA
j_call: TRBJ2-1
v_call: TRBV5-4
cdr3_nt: TGTGCCAGCAGCTTGGGGACAACCTCCTACAATGAGCAGTTCTTC
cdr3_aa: CASSLGTTSYNEQFF

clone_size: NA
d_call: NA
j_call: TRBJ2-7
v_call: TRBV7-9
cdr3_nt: TGTGCCAGCAGCCCAGGACATTACGAGCAGTACTTC
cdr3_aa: CASSPGHYEQYF

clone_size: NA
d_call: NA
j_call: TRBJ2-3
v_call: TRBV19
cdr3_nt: TGTGCCAGTAGTATTATGGGGGTGGTGGATACGCAGTATTTT
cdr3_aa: CASSIMGVVDTQYF

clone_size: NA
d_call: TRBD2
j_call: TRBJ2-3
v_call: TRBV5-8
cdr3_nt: TGTGCCAGCAGCTTGGCCGGGACTAGCGCGGGTGATACGCAGTATTTT
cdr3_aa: CASSLAGTSAGDTQYF

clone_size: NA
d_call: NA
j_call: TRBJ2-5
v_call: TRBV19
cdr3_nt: TGTGCCAGTAGTATAGTGACGACAAGCCAAGAGACCCAGTACTTC
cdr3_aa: CASSIVTTSQETQYF

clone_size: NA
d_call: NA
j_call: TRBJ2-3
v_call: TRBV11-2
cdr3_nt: TGTGCCAGCAGCTTAGAGCGGGGGCGCGGAATTAGGGATACGCAGTATTTT
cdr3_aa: CASSLERGRGIRDTQYF

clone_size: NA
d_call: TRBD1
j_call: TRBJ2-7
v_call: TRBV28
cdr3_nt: TGTGCCAGCAGGCCGACAGGGGGCGGACCTATCGGGGACTACGAGCAGTACTTC
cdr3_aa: CASRPTGGGPIGDYEQYF

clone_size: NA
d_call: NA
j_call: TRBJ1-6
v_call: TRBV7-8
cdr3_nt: TGTGCCAGCAGCTTGGGGAGCTCCTATAATTCACCCCTCCACTTT
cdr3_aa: CASSLGSSYNSPLHF

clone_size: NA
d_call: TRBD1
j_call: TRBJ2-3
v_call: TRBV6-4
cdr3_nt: TGTGCCAGCAGTCAAAATACAGGGGGCGCGACAGATACGCAGTATTTT
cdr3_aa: CASSQNTGGATDTQYF

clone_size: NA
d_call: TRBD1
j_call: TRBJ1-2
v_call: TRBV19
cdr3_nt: TGTGCCAGTAGTGTCCAGGGGGTTCCTTATGGCTACACCTTC
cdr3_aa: CASSVQGVPYGYTF

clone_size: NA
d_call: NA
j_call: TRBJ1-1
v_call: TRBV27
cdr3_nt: TGTGCCAGCAGGTCTGAAGGCACTGAAGCTTTCTTT
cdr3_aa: CASRSEGTEAFF

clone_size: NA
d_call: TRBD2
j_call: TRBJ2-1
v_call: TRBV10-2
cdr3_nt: TGCGCCAGCAGTGAGTCCCCGTGGCTAGCGGGGGGGCCTGGTGAGCAGTTCTTC
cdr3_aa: CASSESPWLAGGPGEQFF

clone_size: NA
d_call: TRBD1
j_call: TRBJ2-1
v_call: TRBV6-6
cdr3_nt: TGTGCCAGCAGTTACGCGGGACAGGGTATCAATGAGCAGTTCTTC
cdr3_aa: CASSYAGQGINEQFF

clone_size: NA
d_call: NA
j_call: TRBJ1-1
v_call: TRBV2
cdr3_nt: TGTGCCAGCAGCTCCCTTAGGGTGGGAGCTTTCTTT
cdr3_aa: CASSSLRVGAFF

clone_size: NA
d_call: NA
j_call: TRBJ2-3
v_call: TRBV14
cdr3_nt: TGTGCCAGCAGCCCCAGACACACAGATACGCAGTATTTT
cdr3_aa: CASSPRHTDTQYF

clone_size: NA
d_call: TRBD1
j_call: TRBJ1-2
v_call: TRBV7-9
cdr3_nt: TGTGCCAGCAGCTTAGGACAGGGAGCTAACTATGGCTACACCTTC
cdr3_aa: CASSLGQGANYGYTF

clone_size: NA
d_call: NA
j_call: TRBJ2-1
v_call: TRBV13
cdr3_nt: TGTGCCAGCAGCCAAAATCTGGAATCCTACAATGAGCAGTTCTTC
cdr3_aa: CASSQNLESYNEQFF

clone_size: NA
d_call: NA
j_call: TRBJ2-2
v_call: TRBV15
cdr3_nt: TGTGCCACCAGCCCAATCCCCTCCGGGGAGCTGTTTTTT
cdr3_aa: CATSPIPSGELFF

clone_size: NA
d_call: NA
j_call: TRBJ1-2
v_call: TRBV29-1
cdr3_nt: TGCAGCGTAGATAGGGACATCCATCGAGCTAACTATGGCTACACCTTC
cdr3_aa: CSVDRDIHRANYGYTF

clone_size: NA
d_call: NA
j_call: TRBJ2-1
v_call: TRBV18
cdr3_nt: TGTGCCAGCTCACCAATCGCTGGGGAGGCGGAGGGCTACAATGAGCAGTTCTTC
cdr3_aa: CASSPIAGEAEGYNEQFF

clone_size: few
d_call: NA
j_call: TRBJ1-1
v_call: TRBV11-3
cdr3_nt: TGTGCCAGCAGCTTACTGAACACTGAAGCTTTCTTT
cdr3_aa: CASSLLNTEAFF

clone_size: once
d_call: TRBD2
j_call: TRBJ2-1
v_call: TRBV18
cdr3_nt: TGTGCCAGCTCTCGATGGGGGGGACCTAGCTCCTACAATGAGCAGTTCTTC
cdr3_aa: CASSRWGGPSSYNEQFF

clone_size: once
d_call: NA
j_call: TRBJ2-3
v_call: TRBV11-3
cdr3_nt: TGTGCCAGCAGCTTAACCGGCCCCACAGATACGCAGTATTTT
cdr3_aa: CASSLTGPTDTQYF

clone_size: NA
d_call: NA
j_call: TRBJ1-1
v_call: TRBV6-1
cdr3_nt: TGTGCCAGCGCCCCAGGGGTGGGCTACACTGAAGCTTTCTTT
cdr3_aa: CASAPGVGYTEAFF

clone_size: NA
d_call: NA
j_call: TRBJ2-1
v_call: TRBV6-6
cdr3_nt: TGTGCCAGCAGTTACTCTGGGACGGGGGGCTTCAATGAGCAGTTCTTC
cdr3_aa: CASSYSGTGGFNEQFF

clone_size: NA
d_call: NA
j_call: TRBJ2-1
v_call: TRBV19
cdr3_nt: TGTGCCAGTAGTGCCTCACTAGAGACTGAGCAGTTCTTC
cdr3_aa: CASSASLETEQFF

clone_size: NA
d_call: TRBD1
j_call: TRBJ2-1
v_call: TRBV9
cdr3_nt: TGTGCCAGCAGCGTAGCTCGCGGGACAGGGGGTAACAATGAGCAGTTCTTC
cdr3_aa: CASSVARGTGGNNEQFF

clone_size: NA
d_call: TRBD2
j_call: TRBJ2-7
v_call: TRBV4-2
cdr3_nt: TGTGCCAGCAGCCAAGAAACAGCGGGAGAGACCTACGAGCAGTACTTC
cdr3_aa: CASSQETAGETYEQYF

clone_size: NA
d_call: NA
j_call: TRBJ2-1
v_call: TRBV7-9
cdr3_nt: TGTGCCAGCAGCCCCAAGGTCCCCAATGAGCAGTTCTTC
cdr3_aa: CASSPKVPNEQFF

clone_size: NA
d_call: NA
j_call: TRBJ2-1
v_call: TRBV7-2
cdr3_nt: TGTGCCAGCAGCTTAGTTATTGATGAGCAGTTCTTC
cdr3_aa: CASSLVIDEQFF

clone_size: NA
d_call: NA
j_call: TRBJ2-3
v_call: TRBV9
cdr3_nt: TGTGCCAGCAGCGTGGCGGGGTTCGTCTCAGATACGCAGTATTTT
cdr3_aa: CASSVAGFVSDTQYF

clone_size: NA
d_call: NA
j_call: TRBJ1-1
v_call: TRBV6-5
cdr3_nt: TGTGCCAGCAGTTTGGCAGGGGAGAACACTGAAGCTTTCTTT
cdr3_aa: CASSLAGENTEAFF

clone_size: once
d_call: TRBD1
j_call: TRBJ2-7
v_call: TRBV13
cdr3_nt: TGTGCCAGCAGCTCAACCGGACAGGGGGACACCTACGAGCAGTACTTC
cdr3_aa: CASSSTGQGDTYEQYF

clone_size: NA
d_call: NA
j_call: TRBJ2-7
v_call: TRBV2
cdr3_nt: TGTGCCAGCAGCCCCCAACCCCTAGCGAGGTACGAGCAGTACTTC
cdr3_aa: CASSPQPLARYEQYF

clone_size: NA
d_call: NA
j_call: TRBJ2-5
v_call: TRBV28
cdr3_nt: TGTGCCAGCAGTGAGGGGGTAGAGACCCAGTACTTC
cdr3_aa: CASSEGVETQYF

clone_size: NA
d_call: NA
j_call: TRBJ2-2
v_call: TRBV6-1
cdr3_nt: TGTGCCAGCAGTGATATTCACGGATTCGTCTGGGAGCTGTTTTTT
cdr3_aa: CASSDIHGFVWELFF

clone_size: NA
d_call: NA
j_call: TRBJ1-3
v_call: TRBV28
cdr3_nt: TGTGCCAGCAACAGTCTCTCTGGAAACACCATATATTTT
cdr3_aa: CASNSLSGNTIYF

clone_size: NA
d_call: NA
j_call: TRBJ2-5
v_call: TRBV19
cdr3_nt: TGTGCCAGTAGTCCCCTATGGAGGGGGTCAAAGACCCAGTACTTC
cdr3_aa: CASSPLWRGSKTQYF

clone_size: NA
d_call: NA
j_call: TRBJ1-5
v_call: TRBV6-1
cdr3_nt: TGTGCCAGCAGTGAAGGGGGTGATTTTGAGCCCCAGCATTTT
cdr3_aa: CASSEGGDFEPQHF

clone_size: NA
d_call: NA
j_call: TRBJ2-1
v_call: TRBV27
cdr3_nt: TGTGCCAGCAGTTTATTGGTAGGGGGAGATGGCTTGAATGAGCAGTTCTTC
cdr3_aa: CASSLLVGGDGLNEQFF

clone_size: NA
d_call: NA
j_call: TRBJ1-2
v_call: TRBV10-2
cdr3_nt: TGCGCCAGCAGGGAGACCGGGGACGGCTACACCTTC
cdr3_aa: CASRETGDGYTF

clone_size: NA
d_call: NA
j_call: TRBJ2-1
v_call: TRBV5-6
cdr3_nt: TGTGCCAGCAGCCCGGCGAATTCGGAGAATGAGCAGTTCTTC
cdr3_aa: CASSPANSENEQFF

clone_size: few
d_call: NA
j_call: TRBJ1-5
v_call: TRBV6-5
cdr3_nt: TGTGCCAGCACGGGAGGCAGCAATCAGCCCCAGCATTTT
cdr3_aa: CASTGGSNQPQHF

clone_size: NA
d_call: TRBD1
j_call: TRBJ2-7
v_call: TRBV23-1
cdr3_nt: TGCGCCAGCAGTCAATCCCTCGGGACAGGGCACTACGAGCAGTACTTC
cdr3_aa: CASSQSLGTGHYEQYF

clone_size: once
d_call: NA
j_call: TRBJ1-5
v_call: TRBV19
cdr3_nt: TGTGCCAGTAGTAAAGACGGGACACCAGATCTGCTGAGGTTCAGCAATCAGCCCCAGCATTTT
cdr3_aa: CASSKDGTPDLLRFSNQPQHF

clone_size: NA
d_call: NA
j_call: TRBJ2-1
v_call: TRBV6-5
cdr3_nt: TGTGCCAGCAGTTACGGGACTTTAGCGAAAGAGCAGTTCTTC
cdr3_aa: CASSYGTLAKEQFF